Below, one T cell receptor beta chain is given with its context. Its antigen is still unknown. The source of the sample is a study of spatial heterogeneity in lung cancer. Study-wide findings and caveats: Ubiquitous expanded tumor TCRs were observed in blood more at resection than follow-up.

Indicated time point: sample taken at primary tumor resection. Unsorted whole RNA of tumor, nontumor lung or frozen PBMC was sequenced. Samples came from roughly 75 TRACERx patients with untreated early-stage lung cancer. Each CDR3 protein gets one entry after TCRdb re-called the 5' RACE reads with MiXCR. Of tens of thousands of distinct CDR3 sequences detected, roughly 9.5% appear once; the ten largest clones hold roughly 7.2%. The V segment lost 6 bases and the J segment 5 bases; nucleotides outside the gene matches: 6. The germline V gene has CDR1 SGHTA and CDR2 FQGNSA. The CDR3 has 14 amino acids.

The TCR sequence derives from a male donor with early-stage non-small cell lung cancer. The V gene is TRBV7-2, the J gene TRBJ2-3; TRBD2 agrees at 9 bases. This material consisted of PBMCs, taken at surgery. The DNA of the CDR3 is TGTGCCAGCAGTGGCGGGGGGGCCCAAGATACGCAGTATTTT. Translated: CASSGGGAQDTQYF.